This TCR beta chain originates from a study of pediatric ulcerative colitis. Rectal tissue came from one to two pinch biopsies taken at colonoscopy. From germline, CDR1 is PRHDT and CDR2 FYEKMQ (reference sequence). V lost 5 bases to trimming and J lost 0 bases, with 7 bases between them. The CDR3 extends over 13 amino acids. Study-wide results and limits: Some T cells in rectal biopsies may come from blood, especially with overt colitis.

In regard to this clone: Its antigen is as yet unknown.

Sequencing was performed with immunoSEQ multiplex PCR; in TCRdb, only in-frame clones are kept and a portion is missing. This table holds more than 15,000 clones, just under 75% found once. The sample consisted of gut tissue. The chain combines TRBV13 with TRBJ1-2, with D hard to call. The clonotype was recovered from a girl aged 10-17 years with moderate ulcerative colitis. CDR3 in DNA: TGTGCCAGCAGCCGGCCTCCTAACTATGGCTACACCTTC. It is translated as CASSRPPNYGYTF.